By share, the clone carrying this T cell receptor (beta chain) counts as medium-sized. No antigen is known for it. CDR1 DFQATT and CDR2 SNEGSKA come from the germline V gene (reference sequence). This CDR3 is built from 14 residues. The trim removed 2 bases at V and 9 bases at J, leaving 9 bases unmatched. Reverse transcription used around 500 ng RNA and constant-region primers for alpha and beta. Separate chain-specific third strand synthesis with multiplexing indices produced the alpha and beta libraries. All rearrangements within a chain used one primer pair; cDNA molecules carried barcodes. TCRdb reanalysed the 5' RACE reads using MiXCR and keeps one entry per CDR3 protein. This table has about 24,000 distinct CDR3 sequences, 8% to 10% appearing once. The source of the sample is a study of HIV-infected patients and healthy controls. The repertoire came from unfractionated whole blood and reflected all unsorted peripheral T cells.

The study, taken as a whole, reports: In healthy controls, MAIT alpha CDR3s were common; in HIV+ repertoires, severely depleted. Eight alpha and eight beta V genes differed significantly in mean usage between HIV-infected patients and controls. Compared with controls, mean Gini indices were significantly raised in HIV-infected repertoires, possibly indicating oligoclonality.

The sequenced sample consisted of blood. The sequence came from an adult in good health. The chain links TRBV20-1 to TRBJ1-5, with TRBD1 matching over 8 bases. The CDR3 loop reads CSARSGQGLGPQHF. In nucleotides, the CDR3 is TGCAGTGCTAGATCCGGACAGGGTCTGGGGCCCCAGCATTTT.